The 28 T cell receptor beta chains in this list originate from one sample, sequenced in a study of cytomegalovirus exposure and HLA in healthy donors. PCR was performed using 60 Vbeta and 13 Jbeta primers. Only in-frame clones appear in the TCRdb table, and some are missing; sequencing was by immunoSEQ multiplex PCR. This sample carries 55,000 to 80,000 clones, around 80% of them seen once, and the ten largest clones take about 9.6%. Sequencing was carried out using PBMCs. The origin of the receptors is a man aged 35-49 years in good health and CMV-seronegative.

This clone was recorded only once. The CDR3 loop is CASSRQGDSYEQYF. The CDR3 nucleotides read TGTGCCAGCAGTAGACAGGGCGATTCCTACGAGCAGTACTTC. V is TRBV27 and J is TRBJ2-7; 7 bases are a match to TRBD1. This CDR3 region has 14 residues. Germline values: CDR1 MNHEY, CDR2 SMNVEV (reference sequence). V trimming: 5 bases; J trimming: 1 base; junction bases outside the gene matches: 5.

V and J are TRBV2 and TRBJ2-7, with D perhaps matching TRBD1 (7 bases). CDR1 and CDR2 (germline): SNHLY, FYNNEI. V lost 6 bases and J lost 2, with 14 bases in between. This CDR3 region has 14 residues. The CDR3 nucleotides are TGTGCCAGCAGGTCAGGGGGACTTCCCTACGAGCAGTACTTC. Amino acid sequence: CASRSGGLPYEQYF.

This chain uses TRBV27 with TRBJ2-1; 7 bases align to TRBD2. The CDR3 has 15 amino acids. Germline V gene lookup returns CDR1 MNHEY and CDR2 SMNVEV (reference sequence). V was pared by 3 bases and J by 6 bases, with 8 bases of the junction left unmatched. CDR3: CASSFGLAESNEQFF. DNA for the CDR3: TGTGCCAGCAGTTTCGGGCTAGCGGAGTCCAATGAGCAGTTCTTC.

The V and J genes are TRBV9 and TRBJ2-7; 10 nucleotides align to TRBD2. Unmatched junction bases numbered 3, after V lost 0 bases and J lost 6 bases. The CDR3 totals 14 residues. In germline, CDR1 is SGDLS, CDR2 YYNGEE. CDR3 coding DNA: TGTGCCAGCAGCGTAGGGGGACTAGCGCGCGAGCAGTACTTC. This sequence encodes CASSVGGLAREQYF.

This clone was picked up one time. A read error may produce the germline difference seen at one junction end. CDR3 sequence reads: CSSSSRGETQYF. The CDR3, as DNA: TGTTCCAGCAGCTCGAGGGGGGAGACCCAGTACTTC. This chain links TRBV7-9 with TRBJ2-5; D is possibly TRBD1 (6 bases). CDR1 is SEHNR, CDR2 FQNEAQ, per germline (reference sequence). The CDR3 spans 12 residues.

This clone was recorded a few times. The chain has TRBV5-5 and TRBJ2-7, with D unclear. From germline, CDR1 is SGHKS and CDR2 YYEKEE (reference sequence). The CDR3 runs to 14 residues. Trimming stripped 5 bases from V and 3 bases from J, with 15 bases between. CDR3 nucleotide sequence: TGTGCCAGCAGAGAAGAGGATATCGGCTACGAGCAGTACTTC. This gives the protein CASREEDIGYEQYF. Combining the CDR3 with reference TRBV5-5 and TRBJ2-7 gives the whole variable domain DAGVTQSPTHLIKTRGQQVTLRCSPISGHKSVSWYQQVLGQGPQFIFQYYEKEERGRGNFPDRFSARQFPNYSSELNVNALLLGDSALYLCASREEDIGYEQYFGPGTRLTVT.

The genes are TRBV19 and TRBJ2-5, with 7 positions matching TRBD1. J was trimmed by 5 bases and V by 3 bases; bases with no gene match: 9. The germline CDR1 and CDR2 sequences are LNHDA and SQIVND (reference sequence). This CDR3 spans 15 amino acids. Here the CDR3 reads CASSMHGQGVETQYF. DNA of the CDR3: TGTGCCAGTAGTATGCATGGGCAGGGGGTTGAGACCCAGTACTTC.

The chain links TRBV5-4 to TRBJ2-3; the D is unclear. Germline values: CDR1 SGHNT, CDR2 YYREEE (reference sequence). The CDR3 has 15 residues. The ends were cut back, 3 bases at V and 0 bases at J, with 11 bases in the middle. The CDR3 loop reads CASSSQISSTDTQYF. CDR3 in DNA: TGTGCCAGCAGCTCACAGATTTCTAGCACAGATACGCAGTATTTT.

The V and J genes are TRBV5-5 and TRBJ1-6; D gene ambiguous. V was pared by 0 bases and J by 6 bases, with 13 bases between. CDR3 length: 16 amino acids. Germline assignment: CDR1 SGHKS and CDR2 YYEKEE (reference sequence). The CDR3 bases are TGTGCCAGCAGCTTGGCCGAACAGACCTTTAATTCACCCCTCCACTTT. Its protein is CASSLAEQTFNSPLHF.

This chain joins TRBV29-1 and TRBJ2-3; TRBD1 is a possible D gene (6 bases). Germline CDR1 SQVTM, CDR2 ANQGSEA. CDR3 length equals 12 residues. The V end lost 3 bases, the J end lost 3 bases, and 7 bases lay between the germline ends. CDR3 loop: CSVDQGTDTQYF. CDR3 sequence (DNA): TGCAGCGTTGACCAGGGGACAGATACGCAGTATTTT.

The chain recombines TRBV6-5 with TRBJ2-6; no reliable D call. CDR3 length: 12 residues. Germline CDR1 is MNHEY and CDR2 is SVGAGI. With 9 bases removed from V and 3 bases from J, the gap between germline ends came to 6 bases. CDR3 DNA: TGTGCCAGTTTGAGTGGGGCCAACGTCCTGACTTTC. Amino acids: CASLSGANVLTF.

The V call is TRBV2, the J call TRBJ1-6; possibly TRBD1 for D (6 bases). Trimming took 4 bases from V and 6 from J, leaving 13 bases between them. The CDR3 consists of 15 residues. Germline V gives CDR1 SNHLY, CDR2 FYNNEI. The CDR3 DNA reads TGTGCCAGCAGTGTTTTGGACAGAAGTAATTCACCCCTCCACTTT. It yields the protein CASSVLDRSNSPLHF.

The CDR3 DNA sequence: TGCGCCAGCAGCTTCCCAGTACAGGGGGAGGGATACAATGAGCAGTTCTTC. Amino acids: CASSFPVQGEGYNEQFF. The chain joins TRBV5-1 to TRBJ2-1, with D possibly matching TRBD1 (8 bases). V lost 2 bases to trimming and J lost 4 bases, with 19 bases between them. This CDR3 region has 17 residues. Germline V gene data show CDR1 as SGHRS and CDR2 as YFSETQ.

The rearrangement links TRBV5-6 to TRBJ1-2; TRBD1 agrees at 7 bases. The germline gives CDR1 SGHDT, CDR2 YYEEEE. This CDR3 has 17 amino acids. Trimming removed 0 bases from V and 2 bases from J; junction bases left unmatched: 10. The DNA of the CDR3 is TGTGCCAGCAGCTTGGGGCTACAGGGGAGAATCAACTATGGCTACACCTTC. Amino acids: CASSLGLQGRINYGYTF.

The chain links TRBV6-1 to TRBJ2-1, with D possibly matching TRBD2 (6 bases). Per the germline V gene, CDR1 is MNHNS and CDR2 is SASEGT. The CDR3 is 13 residues long. Trimming stripped 7 bases from V and 2 bases from J, with 9 bases between. The CDR3 loop reads CASIGGTYNEQFF. The DNA of the CDR3 is TGTGCCAGCATCGGCGGGACCTACAATGAGCAGTTCTTC.

V usage is TRBV7-8 and J usage is TRBJ2-6; TRBD2 is a possible D gene (6 bases). CDR3 length: 20 amino acids. V was cut by 3 bases and J by 0 bases, with 21 bases left in between. Germline CDR1 and CDR2: SGHVS and FQNEAQ. DNA for the CDR3: TGTGCCAGCAGCTTGGCGCCAGGAGGGGCGGCCTTCTCTGGGGCCAACGTCCTGACTTTC. Encoded protein: CASSLAPGGAAFSGANVLTF.

Comments on this clone: Other DNA sequences in the sample encode the same CDR3. CDR3 loop: CASSGTVLYNSPLHF. For the CDR3, the DNA is TGTGCCAGCTCGGGAACAGTGTTATATAATTCACCCCTCCACTTT. V and J are TRBV2 and TRBJ1-6; D is unclear. The CDR3 is made up of 15 amino acids. Germline-derived CDR1 and CDR2 are SNHLY and FYNNEI. With 8 bases removed from V and 4 bases from J, the gap between germline ends came to 15 bases.

This clone turned up a few times. J is TRBJ1-3 and V is TRBV2; D might be TRBD1 (6 bases). CDR3 length: 14 residues. Germline V gene data show CDR1 as SNHLY and CDR2 as FYNNEI. V lost 5 bases and J lost 4, with 12 bases in between. CDR3 sequence: CASSSTGQGNTIYF. The CDR3 coding sequence is TGTGCCAGCAGTTCTACAGGGCAGGGAAACACCATATATTTT.

This chain uses TRBV5-1 with TRBJ1-1, with D maybe TRBD1 (6 bases). The germline V and J ends were trimmed by 4 bases and 2 bases, with 9 bases remaining between them. The CDR3 has 13 residues. Germline V gene lookup returns CDR1 SGHRS and CDR2 YFSETQ. DNA of the CDR3: TGCGCCAGCAGCCGGGACATAAACACTGAAGCTTTCTTT. It yields the protein CASSRDINTEAFF.

This chain uses TRBV19 with TRBJ1-5; D unclear. V gave up 4 bases and J gave up 4 bases, with 11 bases separating them. Germline V gene lookup returns CDR1 LNHDA and CDR2 SQIVND (reference sequence). The CDR3 sequence is 14 residues long. The CDR3 nucleotides are TGTGCCAGTAGTAAACAGACCCAAAATCAGCCCCAGCATTTT. Its translation is CASSKQTQNQPQHF.

The CDR3 DNA reads as TGTGCCAGCAGCTTGACTAAAGCGGGCTCGGTCGAGCAGTACTTC. Its translation is CASSLTKAGSVEQYF. The V and J genes are TRBV5-4 and TRBJ2-5, with a tentative D call TRBD2 (6 bases). The J call may be mistaken, given a closer DNA end match to TRBJ2-7. Germline-derived CDR1 and CDR2 are SGHNT and YYREEE (reference sequence). The CDR3 runs 15 residues.

V and J are TRBV6-1 and TRBJ1-2, with TRBD1 as a possible D gene (5 bases). The V gene lost 2 bases and the J gene lost 4 bases, with 11 bases spanning the gap. Germline values: CDR1 MNHNS, CDR2 SASEGT. This CDR3 region has 14 residues. The CDR3 loop reads CASSEFQGGYGYTF. The CDR3 nucleotides are TGTGCCAGCAGTGAATTTCAGGGCGGCTATGGCTACACCTTC.

The chain uses TRBV5-1 and TRBJ2-2, with TRBD1 matching over 8 bases. CDR1 SGHRS and CDR2 YFSETQ come from the germline V gene. V lost 4 bases to trimming and J lost 2 bases; unmatched junction nucleotides: 22. The CDR3 is 21 residues long. The CDR3 here is CASSLHSRQGSTYFNTGELFF. As DNA, the CDR3 is TGCGCCAGCAGCCTCCACAGTAGACAGGGGTCTACGTATTTTAACACCGGGGAGCTGTTTTTT. Complete variable domain (other parts from reference TRBV5-1 and TRBJ2-2): KAGVTQTPRYLIKTRGQQVTLSCSPISGHRSVSWYQQTPGQGLQFLFEYFSETQRNKGNFPGRFSGRQFSNSRSEMNVSTLELGDSALYLCASSLHSRQGSTYFNTGELFFGEGSRLTVL.

The CDR3 nucleotides read TGTGCCAGCTCACCACCGACACCAGTACGTCATGGCTACACCTTC. This sequence encodes CASSPPTPVRHGYTF. The V call is TRBV18, the J call TRBJ1-2; no clear D. CDR1 is KGHSH, CDR2 LQKENI, per germline. The V gene lost 0 bases and the J gene lost 6 bases, with 14 bases spanning the gap. The CDR3 is 15 amino acids. The complete variable domain, with remaining parts taken from reference TRBV18 and TRBJ1-2, reads NAGVMQNPRHLVRRRGQEARLRCSPMKGHSHVYWYRQLPEEGLKFMVYLQKENIIDESGMPKERFSAEFPKEGPSILRIQQVVRGDSAAYFCASSPPTPVRHGYTFGSGTRLTVV.

This clone was seen a few times. V gene TRBV18 combines with J gene TRBJ2-5, with a weak D call TRBD1 (5 bases). CDR3 length equals 14 residues. V gave up 3 bases and J gave up 5 bases, with 13 bases separating them. Germline V lookup: CDR1 KGHSH, CDR2 LQKENI. As DNA, the CDR3 is TGTGCCAGCTCACCGACAGAGCCCAGGGAGACCCAGTACTTC. Translation: CASSPTEPRETQYF.

This chain links TRBV5-1 with TRBJ2-7, with 10 bases lining up with TRBD2. V lost 0 bases to trimming and J lost 1 base; unmatched junction nucleotides: 7. The CDR3 spans 17 residues. Germline V lookup: CDR1 SGHRS, CDR2 YFSETQ. CDR3 nucleotide sequence: TGCGCCAGCAGCTTGGCGGTCGGTAGCGGGGGGTCCTACGAGCAGTACTTC. Encoded protein: CASSLAVGSGGSYEQYF.

The count of this clone is one. The chain links TRBV2 to TRBJ2-5; 10 positions match TRBD1. Gene TRBJ2-7 matches the end of the DNA better, so the J call may be wrong. The CDR3 length is 13 residues. Germline V gives CDR1 SNHLY, CDR2 FYNNEI. CDR3 bases: TGTGCCAGACGCGGACAGGGGGTCGGCGAGCAGTACTTC. This codes for CARRGQGVGEQYF.

V usage is TRBV9 and J usage is TRBJ2-3, with 8 bases fitting TRBD2. Germline V gene sequence: CDR1 SGDLS, CDR2 YYNGEE. This CDR3 is 19 amino acids long. The J segment lost 0 bases and the V segment lost 0 bases, leaving 12 bases of the junction unmatched. CDR3 sequence: CASSVDSRGASGSTDTQYF. CDR3 DNA sequence: TGTGCCAGCAGCGTAGACTCCCGTGGAGCTAGCGGGAGCACAGATACGCAGTATTTT.